The sequence of this TCR beta chain was determined in a study of T cell clonotyping in hematopoietic cell transplantation. Study-wide background: Recipients' pretransplant samples followed cytoreduction. General observations from the study: Pathologically expanded recipient clonotypes increased progressively from day 30 to day 180 as diversity fell. Few recipient clonotypes overlapped donors; over 95% were de novo at given depth. CD4 and CD8 repertoire contributions could not be separated without sorting.

Trimming cost V 4 bases and J 3 bases, with 7 bases left between them. Germline values: CDR1 SNHLY, CDR2 FYNNEI. CDR3 length: 13 amino acids. This table comes from immunoSEQ multiplex PCR, and its TCRdb copy is limited to in-frame clones, with some not included. The sample holds tens of thousands of clones, about 96% seen once. As regards this clone: Its target is not known.

Described time point: recipient sample about 28 days before transplant, after cytoreduction. The TCR originated in a woman aged 45 to 65 with acute myeloid leukemia. Some clones in this sample may be carry-over from other donors' samples. The sample in question was peripheral blood mononuclear cells, obtained before stem cell transplant. V gene TRBV2 combines with J gene TRBJ1-5; a weak D match, TRBD1 (5 bases). In DNA form, the CDR3 reads TGTGCCAGCAGTGGAGGGGACAATCAGCCCCAGCATTTT. This encodes CASSGGDNQPQHF.